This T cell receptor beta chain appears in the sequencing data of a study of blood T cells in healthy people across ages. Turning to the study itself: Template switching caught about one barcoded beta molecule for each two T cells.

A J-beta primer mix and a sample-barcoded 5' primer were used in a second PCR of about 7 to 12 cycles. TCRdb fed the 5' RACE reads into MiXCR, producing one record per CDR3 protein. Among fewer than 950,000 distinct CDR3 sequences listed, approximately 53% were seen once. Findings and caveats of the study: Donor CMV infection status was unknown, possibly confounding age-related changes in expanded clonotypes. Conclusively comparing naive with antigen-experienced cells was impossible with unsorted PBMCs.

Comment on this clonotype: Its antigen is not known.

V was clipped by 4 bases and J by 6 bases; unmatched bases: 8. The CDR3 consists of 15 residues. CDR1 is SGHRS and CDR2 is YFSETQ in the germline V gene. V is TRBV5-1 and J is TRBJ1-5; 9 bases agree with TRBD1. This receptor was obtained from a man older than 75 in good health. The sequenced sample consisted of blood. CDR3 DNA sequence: TGCGCCAGCAGCGCTAGGACAGGGGAAGGTCAGCCCCAGCATTTT. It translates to CASSARTGEGQPQHF.